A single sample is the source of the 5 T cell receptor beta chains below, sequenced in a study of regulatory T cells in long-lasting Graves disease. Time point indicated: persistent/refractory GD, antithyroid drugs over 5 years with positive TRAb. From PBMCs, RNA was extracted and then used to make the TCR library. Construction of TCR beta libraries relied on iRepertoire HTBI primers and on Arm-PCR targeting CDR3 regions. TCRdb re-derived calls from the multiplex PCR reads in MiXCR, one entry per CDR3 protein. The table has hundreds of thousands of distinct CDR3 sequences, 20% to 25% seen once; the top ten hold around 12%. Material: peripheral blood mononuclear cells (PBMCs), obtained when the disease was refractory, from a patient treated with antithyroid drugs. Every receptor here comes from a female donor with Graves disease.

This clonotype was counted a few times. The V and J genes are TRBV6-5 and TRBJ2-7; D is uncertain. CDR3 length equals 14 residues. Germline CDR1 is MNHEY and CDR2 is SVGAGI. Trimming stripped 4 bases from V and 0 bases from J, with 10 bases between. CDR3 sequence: CASSSAGPSYEQYF. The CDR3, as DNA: TGTGCCAGCAGTTCGGCCGGGCCCTCCTACGAGCAGTACTTC.

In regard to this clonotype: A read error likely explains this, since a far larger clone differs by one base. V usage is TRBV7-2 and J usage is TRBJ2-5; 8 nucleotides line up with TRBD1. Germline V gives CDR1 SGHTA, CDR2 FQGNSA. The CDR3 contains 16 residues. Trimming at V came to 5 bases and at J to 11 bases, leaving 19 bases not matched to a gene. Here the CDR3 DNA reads TGTGCCAGCAGCCTCAGAGGGGGGACAGGCTACTACCAGCAGTACTTC. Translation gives CASSLRGGTGYYQQYF.

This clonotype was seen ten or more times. The CDR3 here is CASSEVIVNTEAFF. Here the CDR3 DNA reads TGTGCCAGCAGTGAAGTTATTGTGAACACTGAAGCTTTCTTT. This chain links TRBV6-1 with TRBJ1-1; D is unclear. Germline V CDR1 and CDR2: MNHNS, SASEGT. The CDR3 spans 14 residues. V was cut by 1 base and J by 0 bases, with 6 bases left in between.

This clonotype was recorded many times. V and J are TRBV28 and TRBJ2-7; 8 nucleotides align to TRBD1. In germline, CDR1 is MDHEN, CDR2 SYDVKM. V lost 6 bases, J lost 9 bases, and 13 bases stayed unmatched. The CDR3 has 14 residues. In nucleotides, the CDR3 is TGTGCCAGCAGCTCCGGCAGGGGGCTGCTGGGGCAGTACTTC. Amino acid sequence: CASSSGRGLLGQYF.

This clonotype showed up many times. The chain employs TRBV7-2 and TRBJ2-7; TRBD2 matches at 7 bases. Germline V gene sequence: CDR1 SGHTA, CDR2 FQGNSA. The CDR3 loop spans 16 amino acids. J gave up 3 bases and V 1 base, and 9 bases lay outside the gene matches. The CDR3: CASSLGGQRGNYEQYF. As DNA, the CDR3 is TGTGCCAGCAGCTTAGGAGGCCAGCGGGGTAACTACGAGCAGTACTTC.